This is a list of T cell receptor beta chains from one sample in a study of cytomegalovirus exposure and HLA in healthy donors. Libraries were prepared by immunoSEQ multiplex PCR; TCRdb keeps only in-frame clonotypes and omits some of them. The table has about 220,000 clones, over 80% seen once. Sample: PBMCs. Receptor source: a woman in her twenties or thirties in good health and CMV-seropositive. Both conserved end residues are part of each CDR3. The D gene is left open where the match is weak. The size of a clone is reported for some rows only, either as once, few or many, or as a class for expanded clones.

>TRBD1|TRBV9|-|TRBJ1-1|16
TGTGCCAGCAGCGTTGACAGGGGATTAGAGAACACTGAAGCTTTCTTT
CASSVDRGLENTEAFF
>-|TRBV7-2|-|TRBJ1-2|13
TGTGCCAGCAGCCCCCAGGACCGCTATGGCTACACCTTC
CASSPQDRYGYTF
>TRBD1|TRBV10-1|-|TRBJ2-3|16
TGCGCCAGCAGTGGATCCCAGGGGACAGGGCCAGATACGCAGTATTTT
CASSGSQGTGPDTQYF
>TRBD1|TRBV9|once|TRBJ2-3|15
TGTGCCAGCAGCGCGAGACAGGGGTGGACAGATACGCAGTATTTT
CASSARQGWTDTQYF
>-|TRBV28|once|TRBJ2-7|14
TGTGCCAGCAGTTTCCTTAACGGGGGCTACGAGCAGTACTTC
CASSFLNGGYEQYF
>-|TRBV7-2|-|TRBJ2-2|14
TGTGCCAGCAGCTTAAACGGGAACACCGGGGAGCTGTTTTTT
CASSLNGNTGELFF
>TRBD1|TRBV4-1|-|TRBJ1-5|15
TGCGCCAGCAGCCAAGTCCAGGGGGGAAATCAGCCCCAGCATTTT
CASSQVQGGNQPQHF
>-|TRBV29-1|-|TRBJ1-1|11
TGCAGCGTTGAAGAAGGTACTGAAGCTTTCTTT
CSVEEGTEAFF
>TRBD2|TRBV10-2|-|TRBJ2-1|15
TGCGCCAGCAGAAAAACTAGCGGCGCCTACAATGAGCAGTTCTTC
CASRKTSGAYNEQFF
>TRBD1|TRBV7-3|-|TRBJ2-3|15
TGTGCCAGCAGCTTGAGGGGGACAGGGGTCGATACGCAGTATTTT
CASSLRGTGVDTQYF
>-|TRBV9|-|TRBJ2-2|18
TGTGCCAGCAGCGTAGTCTCAGGGACTGGGGCGAACACCGGGGAGCTGTTTTTT
CASSVVSGTGANTGELFF
>TRBD1|TRBV6-5|-|TRBJ2-5|14
TGTGCCAGCCGGACAGGGGTCCCAGGAGAGACCCAGTACTTC
CASRTGVPGETQYF
>TRBD1|TRBV18|-|TRBJ2-1|16
TGTGCCAGCTCACCCCCGGGACAGGGGCCCTACAATGAGCAGTTCTTC
CASSPPGQGPYNEQFF
>TRBD1|TRBV5-8|-|TRBJ1-1|15
TGTGCCAGCAGCTCCAACAGGGGGGCGAACACTGAAGCTTTCTTT
CASSSNRGANTEAFF
>-|TRBV4-1|-|TRBJ2-1|19
TGCGCCAGCAGCCAAGATAATCCCAAGCGGGCTAGCTCCTACAATGAGCAGTTCTTC
CASSQDNPKRASSYNEQFF
>TRBD1|TRBV6-6|-|TRBJ2-2|15
TGTGCCAGCAAGGACAGGGTAGGGGACACCGGGGAGCTGTTTTTT
CASKDRVGDTGELFF
>TRBD2|TRBV5-1|-|TRBJ2-7|16
TGCGCCAGCAGCCCGGGACTAGCGGTCAGCTCCTACGAGCAGTACTTC
CASSPGLAVSSYEQYF
>-|TRBV2|-|TRBJ1-2|11
TGTGCCAGCAGTGTCGGTATTGGCTACACCTTC
CASSVGIGYTF
>-|TRBV6-5|once|TRBJ1-1|13
TGTGCCAGCAGTTATAATCTGAACACTGAAGCTTTCTTT
CASSYNLNTEAFF
>TRBD1|TRBV28|-|TRBJ2-7|13
TGTGCCAGCAGGGGGACAGACTCCTACGAGCAGTACTTC
CASRGTDSYEQYF
>-|TRBV27|-|TRBJ2-2|13
TGTGCCGCGGGGGGACAGTTCTCCGGGGAGCTGTTTTTT
CAAGGQFSGELFF
>TRBD1|TRBV10-3|-|TRBJ2-7|16
TGTGCCATCAGTGAGTCAGAGACAGGGAACTCCTACGAGCAGTACTTC
CAISESETGNSYEQYF
>TRBD1|TRBV5-4|-|TRBJ1-2|14
TGTGCCAGCAGCCTAAAGACAGGGGAATTTGGCTACACCTTC
CASSLKTGEFGYTF
>TRBD1|TRBV7-9|few|TRBJ1-4|14
TGTGCCAGCAGCACGGACAGGGGCAGTGTAAAACTGTTTTTT
CASSTDRGSVKLFF
>TRBD1|TRBV7-3|-|TRBJ2-3|13
TGTGCCAGCAGCGCAGGGGGAGCAGATACGCAGTATTTT
CASSAGGADTQYF
>TRBD2|TRBV2|-|TRBJ2-5|15
TGTGCCAGCAGCCCCAAGACTAGCGTGCAAGAGACCCAGTACTTC
CASSPKTSVQETQYF
>-|TRBV9|-|TRBJ1-2|13
TGTGCCAGCAGCACCTCCGGGTCCTATGGCTACACCTTC
CASSTSGSYGYTF